This TCR beta chain was sequenced during a study of cytomegalovirus exposure and HLA in healthy donors. Study in general: Out of about 190 million T cells, an earlier analysis found 117 million unique TCR beta sequences in total. Study-level findings and limits: In a later analysis, HLA-associated beta chains showed higher expansion and lower generation probabilities than comparable chains. A missense variant in DCLRE1C was later tied to TCR beta V- and J-gene trimming.

Points on this clone: The antigen remains unidentified.

PCR involved 60 Vbeta and 13 Jbeta primers. Repertoires were generated with immunoSEQ multiplex PCR, while TCRdb's copy carries only in-frame clones and drops some. The data show 150,000 to 200,000 clones, 80% to 85% seen once. CDR3 length: 14 amino acids. The germline gives CDR1 KGHSH, CDR2 LQKENI. Trimming pared 5 bases from V and 0 bases from J, leaving 8 bases between. V and J are TRBV18 and TRBJ2-1; TRBD2 might be the D (6 bases). The sequence was collected from a woman in her 30s in good health and CMV-seronegative. The sequenced sample consisted of PBMCs. The CDR3 sequence is CASSETSSYNEQFF. CDR3 coding DNA: TGTGCCAGCTCAGAGACTAGCTCCTACAATGAGCAGTTCTTC.